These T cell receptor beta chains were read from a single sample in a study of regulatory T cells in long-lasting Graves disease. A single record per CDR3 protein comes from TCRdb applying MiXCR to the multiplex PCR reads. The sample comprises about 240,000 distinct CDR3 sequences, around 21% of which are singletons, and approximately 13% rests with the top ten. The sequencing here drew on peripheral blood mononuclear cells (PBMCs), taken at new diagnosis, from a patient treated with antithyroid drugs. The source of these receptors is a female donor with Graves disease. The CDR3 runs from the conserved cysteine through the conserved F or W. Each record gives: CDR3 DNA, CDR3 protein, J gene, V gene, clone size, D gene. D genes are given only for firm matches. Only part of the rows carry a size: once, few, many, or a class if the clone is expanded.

DNA: TGTGCCAGCAGCCCTGGGACAGGGACGATTGTGGCCGGGGAGCTGTTTTTT
CDR3: CASSPGTGTIVAGELFF
J: TRBJ2-2
V: TRBV5-8
size: few
D: TRBD1

DNA: TGTGCCAGCAGCTCCATGGGAGGGTCAGGCTATGCCTTC
CDR3: CASSSMGGSGYAF
J: TRBJ1-2
V: TRBV7-2
size: many
D: -

DNA: TGCAGCGTTAGTGGACACTATAATGAAAAACTGTTTTTT
CDR3: CSVSGHYNEKLFF
J: TRBJ1-4
V: TRBV29-1
size: -
D: -

DNA: TGTGCCAGCAGCCGAGATTTGAGGGACAGGGGTCGTGGGACCCAGTACTTC
CDR3: CASSRDLRDRGRGTQYF
J: TRBJ2-5
V: TRBV3-1
size: few
D: TRBD1

DNA: TGCAGTGCTAGAGATAACAGACGGCAAGAGACCCAGTACTTC
CDR3: CSARDNRRQETQYF
J: TRBJ2-5
V: TRBV20-1
size: many
D: -

DNA: TGTGCCTGCACTGAGACAGGGAGGGGGACCCAGTACTTC
CDR3: CACTETGRGTQYF
J: TRBJ2-5
V: TRBV6-1
size: -
D: -

DNA: TGTGCCAGCAGCTTAGTGGCTAGCGGGAGTTCAGAGACCCAGTACTTC
CDR3: CASSLVASGSSETQYF
J: TRBJ2-5
V: TRBV7-2
size: many
D: TRBD2

DNA: TGCAGTGCTAGAGTCGGGGGGTACAACTATGGCTACACCTTC
CDR3: CSARVGGYNYGYTF
J: TRBJ1-2
V: TRBV20-1
size: many
D: -

DNA: TGCGCCAGCAGCTTGATCGGAAATCAGCCCCAGCATTTT
CDR3: CASSLIGNQPQHF
J: TRBJ1-5
V: TRBV5-1
size: -
D: -

DNA: TGCGCCAGCAGCCCCACCCCGGGACTAGCGGACTACAATGAGCAGTTCTTC
CDR3: CASSPTPGLADYNEQFF
J: TRBJ2-1
V: TRBV5-1
size: many
D: TRBD2

DNA: TGCAGTGCTAGGTCAGGGGGCTATGGCTACACCTTC
CDR3: CSARSGGYGYTF
J: TRBJ1-2
V: TRBV20-1
size: many
D: TRBD1

DNA: TGTGCCAGCAGCTCCCTGGTTGGGACAGGGACGGATGAGCAGTTCTTC
CDR3: CASSSLVGTGTDEQFF
J: TRBJ2-1
V: TRBV9
size: many
D: TRBD1

DNA: TGTGCCAGCAGCCCGCAGACAGGGATGATAGATACGCAGTATTTT
CDR3: CASSPQTGMIDTQYF
J: TRBJ2-3
V: TRBV7-2
size: many
D: TRBD1

DNA: TGCAGCGCCGTAGGTGGGACAGGGTACAATGAGCAGTTCTTC
CDR3: CSAVGGTGYNEQFF
J: TRBJ2-1
V: TRBV29-1
size: many
D: TRBD1

DNA: TGCGCCAGCAGCTTGGGGTCAGGAACGAACACTGAAGCTTTCTTT
CDR3: CASSLGSGTNTEAFF
J: TRBJ1-1
V: TRBV5-1
size: many
D: -

DNA: TGTGCCAGTAGTCCTGGGCAAGATGGAGAAAAACTGTTTTTT
CDR3: CASSPGQDGEKLFF
J: TRBJ1-4
V: TRBV19
size: many
D: -

DNA: TGTGCCAGCAGCTTAGTGGCGGGGGGGCCCGGGGAGCTGTTTTTT
CDR3: CASSLVAGGPGELFF
J: TRBJ2-2
V: TRBV7-2
size: few
D: TRBD2

DNA: TGTGCCAGCAGTCCGGAGCGGGTCTCCGCCGGGGAGCTGTTTTTT
CDR3: CASSPERVSAGELFF
J: TRBJ2-2
V: TRBV12-3/TRBV12-4
size: many
D: -

DNA: TGTGCCAGCAGTTACTTAGGGGACGACTCCTACGAGCAGTACTTC
CDR3: CASSYLGDDSYEQYF
J: TRBJ2-7
V: TRBV6-2/TRBV6-3
size: many
D: -

DNA: TGTGCCAGCACCTCGACAGGGGATAACCCGTACGAGCAGTACTTC
CDR3: CASTSTGDNPYEQYF
J: TRBJ2-7
V: TRBV28
size: -
D: TRBD1

DNA: TGTGCCAGCAGTTACGGGGGCGCTAGCGGAAGGACCGGGGAGCTGTTTTTT
CDR3: CASSYGGASGRTGELFF
J: TRBJ2-2
V: TRBV6-2/TRBV6-3
size: many
D: -

DNA: TGTGCCAGCAGTTTCCAAACAGGGGGTTACTACGAGCAGTACTTC
CDR3: CASSFQTGGYYEQYF
J: TRBJ2-7
V: TRBV7-2
size: many
D: TRBD1

DNA: TGTGCCAGCAGCTCGCGATTCGAATTTTATGGCTACACCTTC
CDR3: CASSSRFEFYGYTF
J: TRBJ1-2
V: TRBV11-1
size: many
D: -

DNA: TGCGCCAGCAGCTTGGCCCAGGTCGGTGGTCAGAACTATGGCTACACCTTC
CDR3: CASSLAQVGGQNYGYTF
J: TRBJ1-2
V: TRBV5-5
size: many
D: -